This entry is about one T cell receptor beta chain. CDR3 length: 18 residues. The sample belongs to a study of blood T cell repertoires in COVID-19. Study as a whole: The samples span acute and convalescent COVID-19 from the United States, Italy and Spain. In each case, the material was cDNA or gDNA derived from T cells, B-cell-depleted T cells, or PBMCs.

As handled by the study authors: Amplification of reference gene primers provided the estimated nucleated cell counts. The assay was immunoSEQ multiplex PCR, and TCRdb's table has in-frame clones only and misses some. V and J calls and clone size follow that table, whereas D and trimming were derived from the DNA. Of 200,000 to 250,000 clones listed, roughly 80% are singletons. Sequenced: peripheral blood. This receptor was taken from a woman over 75 with acute or convalescent COVID-19. The chain joins TRBV21-1 to TRBJ1-5; no DNA check was done on the table's D call, TRBD1. TRBV21-1 represents a pseudogene. The CDR3 nucleotides read TGTGCCAGCAGCCCGCGACAGGGATTATTGGGGAGCAATCAGCCCCAGCATTTT. It translates to CASSPRQGLLGSNQPQHF.